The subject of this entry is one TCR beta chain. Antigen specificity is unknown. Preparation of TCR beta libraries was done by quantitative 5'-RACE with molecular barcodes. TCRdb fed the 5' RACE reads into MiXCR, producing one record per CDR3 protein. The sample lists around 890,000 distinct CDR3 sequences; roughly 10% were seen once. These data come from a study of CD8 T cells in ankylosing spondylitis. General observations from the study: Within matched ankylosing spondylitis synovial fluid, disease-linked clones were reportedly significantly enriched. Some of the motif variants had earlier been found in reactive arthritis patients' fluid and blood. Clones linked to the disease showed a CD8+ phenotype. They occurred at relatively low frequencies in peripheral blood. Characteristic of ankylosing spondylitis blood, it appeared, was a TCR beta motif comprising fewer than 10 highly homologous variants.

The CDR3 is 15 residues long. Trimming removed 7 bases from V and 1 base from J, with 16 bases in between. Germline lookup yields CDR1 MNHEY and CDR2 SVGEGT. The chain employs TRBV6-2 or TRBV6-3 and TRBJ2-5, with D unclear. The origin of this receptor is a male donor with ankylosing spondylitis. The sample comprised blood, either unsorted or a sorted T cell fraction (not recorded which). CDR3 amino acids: CASTAPAQAQETQYF. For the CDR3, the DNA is TGTGCCAGCACCGCCCCGGCGCAGGCCCAAGAGACCCAGTACTTC.